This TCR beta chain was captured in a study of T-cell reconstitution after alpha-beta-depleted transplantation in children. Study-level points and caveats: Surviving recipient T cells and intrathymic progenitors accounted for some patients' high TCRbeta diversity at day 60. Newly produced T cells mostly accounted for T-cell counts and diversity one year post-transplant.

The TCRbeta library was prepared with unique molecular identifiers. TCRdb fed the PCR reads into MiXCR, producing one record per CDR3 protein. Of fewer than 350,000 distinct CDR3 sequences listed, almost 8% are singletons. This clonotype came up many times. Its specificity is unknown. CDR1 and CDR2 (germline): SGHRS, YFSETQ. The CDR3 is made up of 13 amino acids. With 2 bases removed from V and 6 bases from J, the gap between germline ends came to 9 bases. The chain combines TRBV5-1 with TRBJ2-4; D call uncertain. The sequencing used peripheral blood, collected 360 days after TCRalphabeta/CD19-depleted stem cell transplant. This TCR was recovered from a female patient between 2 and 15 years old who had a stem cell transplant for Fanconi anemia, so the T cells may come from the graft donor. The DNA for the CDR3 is TGCGCCAGCAGCTTAAATTCACTAAACATTCAGTACTTC. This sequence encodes CASSLNSLNIQYF.